The clone carrying this T cell receptor beta chain was found many times. This sample was taken from a study of blood T cells in healthy people across ages. A sample-barcoded 5' primer and a J-beta primer mix were used in a second PCR of roughly 6 to 11 cycles. MiXCR was run by TCRdb on the 5' RACE reads, yielding one entry per CDR3 protein. The table includes hundreds of thousands of distinct CDR3 sequences, less than 35% detected once. The CDR3 is 15 amino acids. J lost 2 bases, V lost 1 base, and 2 bases had no gene match. CDR1 and CDR2 (germline): KGHSH, LQKENI. The rearrangement joins TRBV18 to TRBJ2-3; 8 nucleotides align to TRBD2. Sequencing was carried out using blood. This TCR was sampled from a woman at least 80 years old in good health. The CDR3 region is CASSPRSGVTDTQYF. The CDR3 coding sequence is TGTGCCAGCTCACCACGTAGCGGGGTCACAGATACGCAGTATTTT. Variable domain in full (rest from reference TRBV18 and TRBJ2-3): NAGVMQNPRHLVRRRGQEARLRCSPMKGHSHVYWYRQLPEEGLKFMVYLQKENIIDESGMPKERFSAEFPKEGPSILRIQQVVRGDSAAYFCASSPRSGVTDTQYFGPGTRLTVL.